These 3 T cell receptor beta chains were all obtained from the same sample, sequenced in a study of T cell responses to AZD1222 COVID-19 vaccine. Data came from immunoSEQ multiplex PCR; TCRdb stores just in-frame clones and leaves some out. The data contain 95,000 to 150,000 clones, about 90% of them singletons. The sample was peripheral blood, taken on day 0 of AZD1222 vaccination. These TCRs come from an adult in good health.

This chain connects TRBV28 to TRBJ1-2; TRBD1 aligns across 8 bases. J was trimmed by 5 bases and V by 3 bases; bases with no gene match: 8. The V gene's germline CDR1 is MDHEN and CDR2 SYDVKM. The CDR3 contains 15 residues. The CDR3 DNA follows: TGTGCCAGCAGTTTGATGACAGGGGCTGAATATGGCTACACCTTC. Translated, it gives CASSLMTGAEYGYTF.

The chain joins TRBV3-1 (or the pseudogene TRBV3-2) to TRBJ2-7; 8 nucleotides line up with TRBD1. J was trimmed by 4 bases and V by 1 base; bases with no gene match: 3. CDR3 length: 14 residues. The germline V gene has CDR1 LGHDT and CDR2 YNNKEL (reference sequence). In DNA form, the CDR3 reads TGTGCCAGCAGCCAAGTTAACAGGGGGTACGAGCAGTACTTC. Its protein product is CASSQVNRGYEQYF.

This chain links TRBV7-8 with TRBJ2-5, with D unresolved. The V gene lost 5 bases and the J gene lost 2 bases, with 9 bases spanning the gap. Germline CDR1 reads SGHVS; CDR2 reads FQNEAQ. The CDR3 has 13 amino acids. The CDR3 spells CASSPVKQETQYF. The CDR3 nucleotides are TGTGCCAGCAGCCCGGTAAAGCAAGAGACCCAGTACTTC.